Reported below is one TCR beta chain. Each CDR3 protein is one row after TCRdb ran MiXCR on the 5' RACE reads. The data show 500,000 to 550,000 distinct CDR3 sequences, about a fifth seen once. The sample is drawn from a study of T-cell memory formation after mild COVID-19. The CDR3 spans 12 residues. V was shortened by 6 bases and J by 7 bases, with 13 bases between the two germline ends. The gene calls are TRBV12-3 or TRBV12-4 and TRBJ2-7, with D possibly TRBD1 on 6 matching bases. The clonotype was recovered from an adult woman who had mild COVID-19 (a few samples of this study predate the infection). Cell type and time point are not known. The sample was PBMCs or a T cell subset sorted from them (not recorded which). The CDR3 spells CASRKQGLEQYF. CDR3 in DNA: TGTGCCAGCAGGAAACAGGGTTTAGAGCAGTACTTC.